Included here is one T cell receptor (beta chain) sequence, with context. This sample is part of a study of shared clonotypes between healthy human individuals. Profiled with immunoSEQ multiplex PCR; TCRdb holds only in-frame clones, not every one. The data show 2 million to 3 million clones, roughly 93% seen once. CDR3 length: 13 residues. Germline V gives CDR1 SGHTA, CDR2 FQGTGA. V was cut by 2 bases and J by 5 bases, with 6 bases left in between. The receptor comes from a young man in good health. Some clones in this sample may be carry-over from other donors' samples. Sequencing was performed on naive CD4+ T cells from PBMCs. Subset in this sample: CD45RA+ positively selected. The chain employs TRBV7-3 and TRBJ2-2; D gene unclear. CDR3 region: CASSLVLTGELFF. The CDR3 region has the DNA TGTGCCAGCAGCTTAGTACTTACCGGGGAGCTGTTTTTT. Based on the CDR3 plus reference TRBV7-3 and TRBJ2-2, the full variable domain is GAGVSQTPSNKVTEKGKYVELRCDPISGHTALYWYRQSLGQGPEFLIYFQGTGAADDSGLPNDRFFAVRPEGSVSTLKIQRTERGDSAVYLCASSLVLTGELFFGEGSRLTVL.